Listed below are T cell receptor beta chains from one sample, sequenced in a study of cytomegalovirus exposure and HLA in healthy donors. Generated by immunoSEQ multiplex PCR, the TCRdb table keeps only in-frame clones and is missing some. The table records 100,000 to 150,000 clones, over 60% of them present only once. Input material: PBMCs. The receptors originated from a middle-aged man in good health and CMV-seronegative. The CDR3 runs from the conserved cysteine through the conserved F or W. Fields, in order: J gene, V gene, D gene, clone size, CDR3 protein, CDR3 DNA. The D gene is left open where the match is weak. Only part of the rows carry a size: once, few, many, or a class if the clone is expanded.

TRBJ1-5 TRBV27 NA NA CASSEQGRQPQHF TGTGCCAGCAGTGAACAGGGCCGACAGCCCCAGCATTTT
TRBJ1-6 TRBV4-2 TRBD1 NA CASSHGGGGQGYSPLHF TGTGCCAGCAGCCACGGAGGGGGCGGACAGGGGTATTCACCCCTCCACTTT
TRBJ2-1 TRBV7-9 NA NA CASSFPTVGHGEQFF TGTGCCAGCAGCTTTCCGACGGTGGGACACGGTGAGCAGTTCTTC
TRBJ1-2 TRBV6-6 TRBD1 once CASRDRGRDGYTF TGTGCCAGCAGGGACAGGGGGAGGGATGGCTACACCTTC
TRBJ2-2 TRBV2 TRBD1 NA CASSAGTGNAGELFF TGTGCCAGCAGCGCAGGGACAGGCAACGCCGGGGAGCTGTTTTTT
TRBJ1-2 TRBV6-4 NA once CASSDSTAGRKGYTF TGTGCCAGCAGTGACTCGACGGCAGGGCGTAAAGGCTACACCTTC
TRBJ1-2 TRBV29-1 NA few CSVVTGYGYTF TGCAGCGTTGTGACCGGGTATGGCTACACCTTC
TRBJ2-1 TRBV13 NA few CASSLSAGYEQFF TGTGCCAGCAGCTTATCTGCGGGGTATGAGCAGTTCTTC
TRBJ1-1 TRBV2 TRBD1 once CASRDRQGGTEAFF TGTGCCAGCAGAGATAGACAGGGAGGCACTGAAGCTTTCTTT
TRBJ1-4 TRBV6-6 NA NA CASSYSDRHNEKLFF TGTGCCAGCAGTTACTCGGACAGACATAATGAAAAACTGTTTTTT
TRBJ2-5 TRBV7-6 NA NA CASSLSREETQYF TGTGCCAGCAGCTTATCCCGAGAAGAGACCCAGTACTTC
TRBJ1-2 TRBV6-1 NA NA CASSENLGHVYGYTF TGTGCCAGCAGTGAAAATTTGGGACACGTCTATGGCTACACCTTC
TRBJ2-5 TRBV19 TRBD2 NA CASSIRAGTSGGAGETQYF TGTGCCAGTAGTATCCGGGCCGGGACTAGCGGGGGGGCCGGGGAGACCCAGTACTTC
TRBJ2-7 TRBV5-1 TRBD1 NA CASSYGTGTAEQYF TGCGCCAGCAGTTATGGGACAGGGACGGCCGAGCAGTACTTC
TRBJ2-2 TRBV2 NA many CASSTLGGNTGELFF TGTGCCAGCAGTACCTTGGGGGGGAACACCGGGGAGCTGTTTTTT
TRBJ2-7 TRBV2 NA few CASSLEGFWLKLDEQYF TGTGCCAGCAGTCTGGAGGGGTTCTGGCTAAAATTGGACGAGCAGTACTTC
TRBJ1-3 TRBV4-2 TRBD1 NA CASSQVKNRGPGNTIYF TGTGCCAGCAGCCAGGTCAAAAACAGGGGCCCTGGAAACACCATATATTTT
TRBJ2-7 TRBV19 TRBD1 NA CASSPRGTGAYEQYF TGTGCCAGTAGCCCGAGGGGGACAGGGGCTTACGAGCAGTACTTC
TRBJ1-4 TRBV5-6 NA NA CASSLTGAGGNEKLFF TGTGCCAGCAGCCTAACCGGGGCCGGAGGGAATGAAAAACTGTTTTTT
TRBJ2-5 TRBV4-2 TRBD2 NA CASSQEGVRGRAETQYF TGTGCCAGCAGCCAAGAGGGGGTCCGGGGGAGGGCAGAGACCCAGTACTTC
TRBJ2-5 TRBV7-2 TRBD1 NA CASSRTGETQYF TGTGCCAGCAGCCGGACAGGAGAGACCCAGTACTTC
TRBJ1-3 TRBV4-1 NA few CASSQDGEPGNTIYF TGCGCCAGCAGCCAAGATGGGGAGCCTGGAAACACCATATATTTT
TRBJ1-3 TRBV6-5 NA NA CASTPGGDSGNTIYF TGTGCCAGCACCCCGGGGGGAGACTCTGGAAACACCATATATTTT
TRBJ2-3 TRBV29-1 NA once CSLEAFDTQYF TGCAGCCTGGAAGCGTTTGATACGCAGTATTTT
TRBJ2-2 TRBV7-9 TRBD1 NA CASSQGDMDTGELFF TGTGCCAGCAGCCAGGGGGATATGGACACCGGGGAGCTGTTTTTT
TRBJ1-2 TRBV19 NA NA CASSLGRIRNGYTF TGTGCCAGTAGTCTGGGGCGTATACGTAATGGCTACACCTTC
TRBJ2-2 TRBV7-8 NA NA CASSLGQDAGELFF TGTGCCAGCAGCTTAGGGCAGGATGCCGGGGAGCTGTTTTTT
TRBJ2-1 TRBV5-6 TRBD1 NA CASSLALTGWTEQFF TGTGCCAGCAGCTTGGCTTTGACAGGGTGGACTGAGCAGTTCTTC
TRBJ2-7 TRBV2 TRBD1 NA CASSEPDRGLREQYF TGTGCCAGCAGTGAACCGGACAGGGGCCTGAGAGAGCAGTACTTC